This T cell receptor (beta chain) was obtained from a study of Ad26.COV2.S vaccination and SARS-CoV-2 variants. V lost 0 bases and J 0 bases, leaving 15 bases between the germline ends. Germline V gives CDR1 MNHEY, CDR2 SVGEGT. The CDR3 totals 18 residues. Stated treatment: roughly 18 received Ad26.COV2.S at low or high dose, single or two shots; about five received placebo; per-sample allocation not given. Specimen acquisition occurred on day 63 following the initial vaccine or placebo injection. This clone was counted a single time. The method was immunoSEQ multiplex PCR; TCRdb's version includes in-frame clones alone and lacks a portion of them. The table has roughly 380,000 clones, approximately 81% seen once; the top ten hold about 3.3%.

The rearrangement links TRBV6-2 or TRBV6-3 to TRBJ2-1, with TRBD2 as a possible D gene (6 bases). The receptor's source is a person aged 18-60 years who received the Ad26.COV2.S COVID-19 vaccine or a placebo. This sample comprised peripheral blood, obtained in a trial of Ad26.COV2.S vaccine versus placebo. CDR3 sequence (DNA): TGTGCCAGCAGTTACTCCTCGGGACTCCCAAGCTCCTACAATGAGCAGTTCTTC. Translation: CASSYSSGLPSSYNEQFF.